Sequencing of this TCR beta chain was carried out in a study of CD8 T cells in Susac syndrome. Comments on this clonotype: Its antigen is as yet unknown.

Random hexamers were used to reverse transcribe an amount of roughly 0.5 to 1 ug RNA. TCRdb reanalysed the immunoSEQ multiplex PCR reads using MiXCR and keeps one entry per CDR3 protein. Here the sample spans some 80,000 distinct CDR3 sequences, over 90% being singletons. General study results and limits: The authors acknowledged that the study's TCR sequencing and HLA analysis involved relatively few individuals.

Sequencing used CD8+ T cells from PBMCs. This receptor was identified in a human donor in good health.

This CDR3 reads CASSQDFVTSGGQFNEQFF. The CDR3 DNA sequence: TGTGCCAGCAGCCAAGATTTTGTTACTAGCGGGGGACAATTCAATGAGCAGTTCTTC. This sequence joins TRBV14 and TRBJ2-1, with TRBD2 matching over 11 bases. Germline V gene data show CDR1 as SGHDN and CDR2 as FVKESK. The CDR3 extends over 19 amino acids. V trimming: 0 bases; J trimming: 6 bases; junction bases outside the gene matches: 13.